This T cell receptor (beta chain) was retrieved from a study of blood T cell repertoires in COVID-19. For the study at large: Collection of acute and convalescent COVID-19 samples took place in the United States, Italy and Spain. Sample material is recorded as cDNA or gDNA derived from T cells, B-cell-depleted T cells, or PBMCs.

In the study's own analysis: Amplifying reference gene primers gave estimates of nucleated cell counts. Produced via immunoSEQ multiplex PCR; TCRdb's table is partial and in-frame only. The V and J calls and clone size are taken from that table; D and trimming were inferred from the DNA. The table records approximately 28,000 clones, 60% to 80% of them present only once. Germline-derived CDR1 and CDR2 are SGDLS and YYNGEE. CDR3 length: 18 residues. Trimming cost V 4 bases and J 3 bases; bases outside gene matches: 13. Source material: peripheral blood. The chain joins TRBV9 to TRBJ2-6, with TRBD1 matching 7 bases. The origin of this receptor is a boy under 10 years old with active or convalescent COVID-19. As DNA, the CDR3 is TGTGCCAGCAGCCCCCGGTTAGGGGGCGTAGGTGGGGCCAACGTCCTGACTTTC. Its protein product is CASSPRLGGVGGANVLTF.